The 16 T cell receptor beta chains below were found in one sample sequenced in a study of graft-versus-host responses after intestinal transplantation. Sequencing was performed with immunoSEQ multiplex PCR; in TCRdb, only in-frame clones are kept and a portion is missing. The sample carries roughly 50,000 clones, 91% recorded once. The sample here was PBMCs, taken approximately 660 days after intestinal transplant. The receptors shown here come from a human patient who received an intestinal transplant, so some T cells may come from the graft donor.

The chain links TRBV7-3 to TRBJ1-1, with D maybe TRBD1 (6 bases). Trimming took off 0 bases at V and 5 bases at J, with 13 bases between the two ends. Germline lookup yields CDR1 SGHTA and CDR2 FQGTGA. The length of the CDR3 is 15 residues. The CDR3 region is CASSLTSGVITEAFF. For the CDR3, the DNA is TGTGCCAGCAGCTTAACCTCAGGGGTAATAACTGAAGCTTTCTTT.

The chain uses TRBV27 and TRBJ2-7; D could derive from TRBD1 or TRBD2 (5 bases each). CDR1 and CDR2 from the germline V gene are MNHEY and SMNVEV (reference sequence). The CDR3 runs 14 residues. Trimming took 3 bases from V and 5 from J, leaving 14 bases between them. CDR3 sequence reads: CASSLTGTSHEQYF. In DNA form, the CDR3 reads TGTGCCAGCAGTTTGACCGGGACGTCCCACGAGCAGTACTTC.

The chain recombines TRBV6-6 with TRBJ1-2; maybe TRBD1 (6 bases). Deletions cut 8 bases from V and 7 bases from J, with 20 bases between. The CDR3 has 14 amino acids. Germline V gene lookup returns CDR1 MNHNY and CDR2 SVGAGI (reference sequence). This CDR3 is CASGHRETPRGYTF. The CDR3, as DNA: TGTGCCAGCGGGCACAGGGAGACCCCCCGTGGCTACACCTTC.

This rearrangement joins TRBV5-1 to TRBJ1-1; possibly TRBD1 for D (6 bases). This CDR3 is 14 amino acids long. The germline V and J ends were trimmed by 0 bases and 4 bases, with 10 bases remaining between them. Germline values: CDR1 SGHRS, CDR2 YFSETQ. In DNA, the CDR3 is TGCGCCAGCAGCTTGGGACAGGTCTCCACTGAAGCTTTCTTT. Translation: CASSLGQVSTEAFF.

This clone ranks as medium-sized. The genes are TRBV27 and TRBJ2-5; a weak D match, TRBD2 (6 bases). V was trimmed by 1 base and J by 2 bases, leaving 14 bases between them. This CDR3 contains 16 residues. CDR1 is MNHEY, CDR2 SMNVEV, per germline (reference sequence). CDR3 sequence (DNA): TGTGCCAGCAGTTTATACCAGCGGGTAGCTCAAGAGACCCAGTACTTC. Protein: CASSLYQRVAQETQYF.

The chain uses TRBV5-4 and TRBJ2-2, with unresolved D. V lost 4 bases, J lost 0 bases, and 13 bases lay in between. The germline V gene encodes CDR1 SGHNT and CDR2 YYREEE (reference sequence). The CDR3 is 16 amino acids. CDR3 bases: TGTGCCAGCAGCCCTCAGAGTTCTGCGAACACCGGGGAGCTGTTTTTT. This gives the protein CASSPQSSANTGELFF. The whole variable domain, remainder taken from reference TRBV5-4 and TRBJ2-2, is ETGVTQSPTHLIKTRGQQVTLRCSSQSGHNTVSWYQQALGQGPQFIFQYYREEENGRGNFPPRFSGLQFPNYSSELNVNALELDDSALYLCASSPQSSANTGELFFGEGSRLTVL.

The rearrangement joins TRBV13 to TRBJ2-1; 11 bases match TRBD2. Germline-derived CDR1 and CDR2 are PRHDT and FYEKMQ (reference sequence). This CDR3 is built from 16 residues. Losses at the gene ends were 5 bases for V and 3 bases for J; bases not matched to a gene: 6. The DNA of the CDR3 is TGTGCCAGCAGCCGCGCCACTAGCGGGGGCTACAATGAGCAGTTCTTC. Translating gives CASSRATSGGYNEQFF. Full variable domain (outside the CDR3, taken from reference TRBV13 and TRBJ2-1): AAGVIQSPRHLIKEKRETATLKCYPIPRHDTVYWYQQGPGQDPQFLISFYEKMQSDKGSIPDRFSAQQFSDYHSELNMSSLELGDSALYFCASSRATSGGYNEQFFGPGTRLTVL.

The chain uses TRBV5-8 and TRBJ1-6, with unresolved D. Germline CDR1 and CDR2: SGHTS and YDEGEE. Trimming took 4 bases from V and 10 from J, leaving 12 bases between them. The CDR3 length is 13 residues. The CDR3 spells CASSERGGSPLHF. In DNA, the CDR3 is TGTGCCAGCAGCGAACGGGGTGGATCACCCCTCCACTTT.

The rearrangement links TRBV7-3 to TRBJ1-2, with D maybe TRBD1 (6 bases). This CDR3 comprises 15 residues. Looked up from germline, CDR1 is SGHTA and CDR2 is FQGTGA. The V and J ends lost 5 bases and 5 bases respectively, with 18 bases between them. The CDR3 protein is CASSADGQRAYGYTF. The CDR3 nucleotides read TGTGCCAGCAGCGCGGATGGACAGCGGGCGTATGGCTACACCTTC.

The rearrangement joins TRBV5-1 to TRBJ2-3; D assignment may be TRBD1 or TRBD2 (5 bases each). From germline, CDR1 is SGHRS and CDR2 YFSETQ. The length of the CDR3 is 14 residues. Trimming took off 4 bases at V and 6 bases at J, with 15 bases between the two ends. The CDR3 DNA sequence: TGCGCCAGCAGCCTAGACAGCGGCGGGGATACGCAGTATTTT. This translates into CASSLDSGGDTQYF.

The CDR3 loop reads CASSSNGRREQYF. The CDR3 nucleotides read TGTGCCAGCAGTTCCAATGGGCGGCGCGAGCAGTACTTC. The chain carries TRBV6-5 and TRBJ2-7, with D hard to call. The CDR3 runs 13 residues. Trimming shortened V by 4 bases and J by 6 bases, and 13 bases separated the two germline ends. Germline CDR1 and CDR2: MNHEY and SVGAGI.

The chain is built from TRBV10-2 and TRBJ2-7; maybe TRBD1 (6 bases). CDR1 WSHSY and CDR2 SAAADI come from the germline V gene. The CDR3 covers 15 residues. V lost 3 bases to trimming and J lost 3 bases, with 15 bases between them. Written as DNA, the CDR3 is TGCGCCAGCAGTGACCCCAGGGGTGGCCTCTACGAGCAGTACTTC. This translates into CASSDPRGGLYEQYF.

This rearrangement joins TRBV28 to TRBJ2-5; D is unclear. The germline V and J ends were trimmed by 6 bases and 4 bases, with 6 bases remaining between them. This CDR3 is built from 11 residues. From germline, CDR1 is MDHEN and CDR2 SYDVKM. The CDR3 sequence is CASRLRETQYF. The CDR3 nucleotides are TGTGCCAGCAGACTCAGAGAGACCCAGTACTTC.

This sequence joins TRBV5-1 and TRBJ2-3; 11 bases are shared with TRBD2. There are 13 residues in the CDR3. V dropped 4 bases and J dropped 15; count of bases not matched to a gene: 10. The germline CDR1 and CDR2 sequences are SGHRS and YFSETQ. CDR3 in DNA: TGCGCCAGCAGCGGGGAGTTAGCGGGGGGGCGTTATTTT. Translation: CASSGELAGGRYF.

The V gene is TRBV7-3, the J gene TRBJ2-7, with 12 positions matching TRBD1. CDR3 size: 19 residues. V trimming: 5 bases; J trimming: 2 bases; junction bases outside the gene matches: 16. The germline V gene encodes CDR1 SGHTA and CDR2 FQGTGA. The chain's CDR3 is CASSVRGQGATTTAYEQYF. Here the CDR3 DNA reads TGTGCCAGCAGCGTGAGGGGACAGGGGGCAACTACAACCGCCTACGAGCAGTACTTC.

V is TRBV5-1 and J is TRBJ2-3; D is uncertain. The CDR3 totals 16 residues. CDR1 is SGHRS and CDR2 is YFSETQ in the germline V gene. V was clipped by 4 bases and J by 4 bases, with 19 bases between them. In nucleotides, the CDR3 is TGCGCCAGCAGCCCGAACACCGACTTGAGAGCAGATACGCAGTATTTT. It encodes CASSPNTDLRADTQYF.